This T cell receptor (beta chain) was sequenced during a study of CD8+ T cells in alopecia areata. Overall study: Tofacitinib lasted 6 to 18 months, then 6 months off drug.

Alopecia areata patients gave lesional scalp punch biopsies and peripheral blood samples. Investigators sorted PBMCs to obtain both CD4+ and CD8+ T cells. This clone was picked up a small number of times. Its target is not known. There are 15 residues in the CDR3. After removal of 6 bases from V and 3 bases from J, the junction contained 8 bases not matched to a gene. In germline, CDR1 is GTSNPN, CDR2 SVGIG (reference sequence). Once RNA had been extracted, it was reverse transcribed into cDNA to act as the sequencing template. TCRdb's copy holds only in-frame clones and misses some; the assay was immunoSEQ multiplex PCR. Of tens of thousands of clones in the sample, 60% are singletons; the top ten hold about 15%. Study results and caveats: Possibly as an HLA-related effect, TCR sharing across patients appeared less clear than in mice.

The sequencing here drew on CD8+ T cells sorted from blood, taken at week 0. The receptor was derived from a human donor with alopecia areata. The gene calls are TRBV30 and TRBJ2-1; 10 nucleotides align to TRBD1. CDR3 sequence: CACVTGTGDYNEQFF. CDR3 bases: TGTGCCTGCGTAACCGGGACAGGGGACTACAATGAGCAGTTCTTC.